These 31 T cell receptor beta chains were all obtained from the same sample, sequenced in a study of blood T cell repertoires in COVID-19. Libraries were prepared by immunoSEQ multiplex PCR; TCRdb keeps only in-frame clonotypes and omits some of them. The sample records 370,000 or so clones, about 90% being singletons. What was sequenced was PBMCs or T cells enriched from blood (not recorded which). The origin of the receptors is a man younger than 45 who had recovered from COVID-19.

This sequence joins TRBV5-1 and TRBJ1-1; no clear D. V shed 0 bases and J shed 4 bases, with 7 bases lying between them. CDR3 length: 13 amino acids. Germline CDR1 is SGHRS and CDR2 is YFSETQ. CDR3 amino acids: CASSLAGSTEAFF. CDR3 nucleotide sequence: TGCGCCAGCAGCTTGGCCGGGAGCACTGAAGCTTTCTTT.

This clone was seen just once. Other DNA sequences in the same sample also yield this CDR3. The chain links TRBV5-6 to TRBJ1-4; 8 bases align to TRBD1. Unmatched junction bases numbered 4, after V lost 2 bases and J lost 7 bases. CDR1 and CDR2 from the germline V gene are SGHDT and YYEEEE. The CDR3 spans 14 residues. The DNA for the CDR3 is TGTGCCAGCAGCTTCCAGGGGGCAGGTGAAAAACTGTTTTTT. Protein: CASSFQGAGEKLFF.

V is TRBV18 and J is TRBJ1-3, with TRBD1 matching over 7 bases. The ends lost 6 bases at V and 0 bases at J; junction bases unmatched: 8. Germline V gene sequence: CDR1 KGHSH, CDR2 LQKENI. The CDR3 length is 16 residues. In nucleotides, the CDR3 is TGTGCCAGCTCGTCGGGACAGCAAACCTCTGGAAACACCATATATTTT. The encoded protein is CASSSGQQTSGNTIYF.

CDR3 nucleotides: TGTGCCAGTAGTTCACAGGTTCTTACCAATGAGCAGTTCTTC. Translation gives CASSSQVLTNEQFF. The chain has TRBV19 and TRBJ2-1; D possibly corresponds to TRBD1 (5 bases). Germline V CDR1 and CDR2: LNHDA, SQIVND (reference sequence). The CDR3 has 14 residues. V dropped 5 bases and J dropped 6 bases, with 14 bases sitting between them.

This rearrangement joins TRBV20-1 to TRBJ1-2; D is possibly TRBD1 (6 bases). V was clipped by 3 bases and J by 4 bases, with 12 bases between them. Per germline, CDR1 DFQATT and CDR2 SNEGSKA (reference sequence). The length of the CDR3 is 13 residues. CDR3 nucleotide sequence: TGCAGTGCTAGTAACAGGGAAATCTATGGCTACACCTTC. Translation: CSASNREIYGYTF.

The chain carries TRBV2 and TRBJ2-7; no firm D call. The CDR3 is 11 residues long. CDR1 is SNHLY, CDR2 FYNNEI, per germline. Trimming cost V 5 bases and J 7 bases, with 9 bases left between them. CDR3 bases: TGTGCCAGCAGTTCAGGTTGGGAGCAGTACTTC. It yields the protein CASSSGWEQYF.

J is TRBJ1-5 and V is TRBV3-1 (or the pseudogene TRBV3-2); D gene uncertain. The CDR3 contains 16 residues. CDR1 is LGHDT, CDR2 YNNKEL, per germline (reference sequence). V was shortened by 5 bases and J by 5 bases, with 19 bases between the two germline ends. The CDR3 here is CASSTGRGYSYQPQHF. The CDR3 nucleotides are TGTGCCAGCAGCACCGGGAGAGGGTACTCGTATCAGCCCCAGCATTTT.

The chain carries TRBV5-1 and TRBJ2-7; D is perhaps TRBD1 (5 bases). Trimming removed 0 bases at V and 3 bases at J, with 10 bases between. The CDR3 contains 14 residues. CDR1 is SGHRS and CDR2 is YFSETQ in the germline V gene. In nucleotides, the CDR3 is TGCGCCAGCAGCTTGGTCACAGGAGACTACGAGCAGTACTTC. This gives the protein CASSLVTGDYEQYF.

The chain has TRBV10-3 and TRBJ1-3; 7 bases match TRBD1. The CDR3 is 17 residues long. In germline, CDR1 is ENHRY, CDR2 SYGVKD. The V and J ends lost 6 bases and 0 bases, in that order; junction bases with no gene match: 11. CDR3: CAISNQDRSISGNTIYF. The CDR3 region has the DNA TGTGCCATCAGCAACCAGGACAGGTCTATCTCTGGAAACACCATATATTTT.

The chain uses TRBV19 and TRBJ1-2; D gene unclear. The CDR3 loop spans 14 amino acids. Germline loops: CDR1 LNHDA, CDR2 SQIVND (reference sequence). V lost 9 bases, J lost 3 bases, and 17 bases lay in between. CDR3 nucleotides: TGTGCCAGCCAACCAATGGGCAGAGACTATGGCTACACCTTC. It encodes CASQPMGRDYGYTF.

The J gene is TRBJ2-3, the V gene TRBV9; D call uncertain. CDR3 length: 13 residues. V was cut by 0 bases and J by 3 bases, with 5 bases left in between. The germline gives CDR1 SGDLS, CDR2 YYNGEE. The CDR3: CASSVERTDTQYF. CDR3 DNA: TGTGCCAGCAGCGTAGAGAGGACAGATACGCAGTATTTT.

The chain employs TRBV7-9 and TRBJ1-5; D is possibly TRBD1 (6 bases). Germline CDR1 and CDR2: SEHNR and FQNEAQ (reference sequence). V lost 5 bases and J lost 4, with 12 bases in between. This CDR3 is 14 amino acids long. CDR3 sequence: CASSEQGINQPQHF. CDR3 in DNA: TGTGCCAGCAGCGAACAGGGTATTAATCAGCCCCAGCATTTT.

This clone was recorded only once. The genes are TRBV15 and TRBJ2-2; 7 bases are shared with TRBD1. V shed 3 bases and J 3 bases; nucleotides not matched to a gene: 7. This CDR3 is built from 16 residues. Germline V lookup: CDR1 LNHNV, CDR2 YYDKDF (reference sequence). In nucleotides, the CDR3 is TGTGCCACCAGCAGCCAAAGGGGGCGCGACACCGGGGAGCTGTTTTTT. Translated, it gives CATSSQRGRDTGELFF. The full variable domain, its missing parts supplied by reference TRBV15 and TRBJ2-2, is DAMVIQNPRYQVTQFGKPVTLSCSQTLNHNVMYWYQQKSSQAPKLLFHYYDKDFNNEADTPDNFQSRRPNTSFCFLDIRSPGLGDTAMYLCATSSQRGRDTGELFFGEGSRLTVL.

This rearrangement joins TRBV6-6 to TRBJ2-3; 9 nucleotides line up with TRBD2. Germline values: CDR1 MNHNY, CDR2 SVGAGI (reference sequence). This CDR3 spans 19 amino acids. J lost 1 base, V lost 5 bases, and 16 bases had no gene match. The CDR3 sequence: CASSPRLRGGPYGTDTQYF. DNA of the CDR3: TGTGCCAGCAGTCCTCGCTTGCGGGGGGGACCCTATGGCACAGATACGCAGTATTTT.

The V gene is TRBV5-1, the J gene TRBJ1-2; 8 nucleotides align to TRBD1. The CDR3 is 16 amino acids. With V trimmed by 0 bases and J by 2 bases, 6 bases remained unmatched. Germline assignment: CDR1 SGHRS and CDR2 YFSETQ. The CDR3 spells CASSLAHQGANYGYTF. In DNA, the CDR3 is TGCGCCAGCAGCTTGGCCCACCAGGGGGCAAACTATGGCTACACCTTC.

The chain uses TRBV4-1 and TRBJ1-2, with TRBD1 matching 10 bases. This CDR3 has 14 residues. Germline V gives CDR1 MGHRA, CDR2 YSYEKL. V lost 5 bases to trimming and J lost 3 bases; unmatched junction nucleotides: 3. The CDR3 sequence is CASSRQGADYGYTF. CDR3 nucleotides: TGCGCCAGCAGCAGACAGGGGGCTGACTATGGCTACACCTTC.

V gene TRBV30 combines with J gene TRBJ1-5; D remains ambiguous. The CDR3 sequence is 14 residues long. V lost 1 base to trimming and J lost 6 bases, with 13 bases between them. Germline CDR1 is GTSNPN and CDR2 is SVGIG (reference sequence). The CDR3 bases are TGTGCCTGGAGTGAAGGAGGATACAGTCAGCCCCAGCATTTT. Residues: CAWSEGGYSQPQHF. Full variable domain (remainder filled in from reference TRBV30 and TRBJ1-5): SQTIHQWPATLVQPVGSPLSLECTVEGTSNPNLYWYRQAAGRGLQLLFYSVGIGQISSEVPQNLSASRPQDRQFILSSKKLLLSDSGFYLCAWSEGGYSQPQHFGDGTRLSIL.

This chain links TRBV19 with TRBJ1-5; D possibly corresponds to TRBD1 (5 bases). The CDR3 loop spans 15 amino acids. Germline CDR1 reads LNHDA; CDR2 reads SQIVND (reference sequence). V was shortened by 1 base and J by 2 bases, with 9 bases between the two germline ends. The CDR3 DNA reads as TGTGCCAGTAGTATAGGGGGGACTGGCAATCAGCCCCAGCATTTT. This translates into CASSIGGTGNQPQHF.

The genes are TRBV7-4 and TRBJ2-7; D is undetermined. The CDR3 has 13 amino acids. Trimming took 3 bases from V and 3 from J, leaving 9 bases between them. Per the germline V gene, CDR1 is SGHVT and CDR2 is SQSDAQ. The CDR3 DNA reads TGTGCCAGCAGCTTCAGGCGAGACTACGAGCAGTACTTC. This encodes CASSFRRDYEQYF. Together with reference TRBV7-4 and TRBJ2-7, the CDR3 gives the full variable domain: GAGVSQSPRYKVAKRGRDVALRCDSISGHVTLYWYRQTLGQGSEVLTYSQSDAQRDKSGRPSGRFSAERPERSVSTLKIQRTEQGDSAVYLCASSFRRDYEQYFGPGTRLTVT.

The V and J genes are TRBV14 and TRBJ1-2; D not certain. This CDR3 has 13 amino acids. V was shortened by 0 bases and J by 6 bases, with 8 bases between the two germline ends. The V gene's germline CDR1 is SGHDN and CDR2 FVKESK. In nucleotides, the CDR3 is TGTGCCAGCAGCCAAGATACCCGGGATGGCTACACCTTC. This gives the protein CASSQDTRDGYTF.

This clone has a single count. The chain carries TRBV6-5 and TRBJ2-7, with D perhaps matching TRBD2 (5 bases). The CDR3 is made up of 15 amino acids. Germline loops: CDR1 MNHEY, CDR2 SVGAGI. V dropped 5 bases and J dropped 2 bases, with 16 bases sitting between them. This chain's CDR3 is CASSPFSAVTYEQYF. CDR3 nucleotide sequence: TGTGCCAGCAGTCCTTTCTCAGCGGTCACCTACGAGCAGTACTTC.

This chain joins TRBV5-6 and TRBJ1-1; TRBD1 matches 10 bases. This CDR3 is built from 15 residues. The germline gives CDR1 SGHDT, CDR2 YYEEEE. V shed 3 bases, J shed 4 bases, and the junction held 6 bases outside the gene matches. CDR3 sequence reads: CASSSLRTGGTEAFF. DNA for the CDR3: TGTGCCAGCAGCTCACTTAGGACAGGGGGCACTGAAGCTTTCTTT.

This clone was seen a few times. This sample also contains other DNA sequences that code for the same CDR3. CDR3 coding DNA: TGTGCCTGGAGCGGACAGGGTAACTATGGCTACACCTTC. Encoded protein: CAWSGQGNYGYTF. The rearrangement links TRBV30 to TRBJ1-2; 8 bases map to TRBD1. The CDR3 extends over 13 amino acids. J gave up 1 base and V 3 bases, and 1 base lay outside the gene matches. Germline V gene lookup returns CDR1 GTSNPN and CDR2 SVGIG (reference sequence).

The chain joins TRBV7-2 to TRBJ2-1; TRBD2 aligns across 8 bases. The CDR3 has 15 residues. Germline CDR1 reads SGHTA; CDR2 reads FQGNSA. Losses at the gene ends were 1 base for V and 7 bases for J; bases not matched to a gene: 6. The CDR3 coding sequence is TGTGCCAGCAGCTTAGGTCCTAGCGGGTGGAATGAGCAGTTCTTC. Amino acid sequence: CASSLGPSGWNEQFF.

V usage is TRBV3-1 (or the pseudogene TRBV3-2) and J usage is TRBJ2-4; no firm D call. Trimming took 1 base from V and 6 from J, leaving 7 bases between them. Germline values: CDR1 LGHDT, CDR2 YNNKEL (reference sequence). The CDR3 covers 13 residues. In DNA, the CDR3 is TGTGCCAGCAGCCAAGGGCTGATAAACATTCAGTACTTC. Residues: CASSQGLINIQYF.

This clone was counted a single time. The chain combines TRBV15 with TRBJ1-2; 9 bases are shared with TRBD1. Trimming removed 0 bases from V and 7 bases from J; junction bases left unmatched: 9. The germline gives CDR1 LNHNV, CDR2 YYDKDF (reference sequence). The CDR3 has 16 residues. CDR3 sequence reads: CATSRDRGTGNGGYTF. CDR3 DNA: TGTGCCACCAGCAGAGATCGCGGGACAGGGAATGGTGGCTACACCTTC.

V is TRBV5-1 and J is TRBJ2-5; 9 bases match TRBD2. Germline V CDR1 and CDR2: SGHRS, YFSETQ. With 4 bases clipped from V and 3 bases from J, the junction kept 1 base outside the gene matches. CDR3 length: 13 amino acids. The CDR3 protein is CASSVAGEETQYF. Written as DNA, the CDR3 is TGCGCCAGCAGCGTAGCGGGGGAAGAGACCCAGTACTTC.

This clone was counted only a few times. V usage is TRBV28 and J usage is TRBJ1-5; D is perhaps TRBD1 (5 bases). V lost 10 bases and J 1 base, leaving 11 bases between the germline ends. Germline V gene sequence: CDR1 MDHEN, CDR2 SYDVKM. This CDR3 spans 13 amino acids. The CDR3 loop reads CATRALSNQPQHF. In DNA, the CDR3 is TGTGCCACCAGGGCTCTCAGCAATCAGCCCCAGCATTTT.

The chain uses TRBV9 and TRBJ2-7; D is ambiguous. Germline loops: CDR1 SGDLS, CDR2 YYNGEE. Trimming removed 4 bases at V and 3 bases at J, with 17 bases between. The CDR3 totals 15 residues. The CDR3 here is CASSPGGFRLYEQYF. DNA for the CDR3: TGTGCCAGCAGCCCAGGTGGGTTCAGGCTCTACGAGCAGTACTTC.

V and J are TRBV18 and TRBJ2-1; TRBD2 matches 7 bases. With 1 base clipped from V and 3 bases from J, the junction kept 6 bases outside the gene matches. Germline V CDR1 and CDR2: KGHSH, LQKENI. This CDR3 spans 16 amino acids. The CDR3: CASSPQTSPSYNEQFF. In DNA, the CDR3 is TGTGCCAGCTCACCACAGACTAGCCCGAGCTACAATGAGCAGTTCTTC.

The chain uses TRBV2 and TRBJ2-5, with D tentatively TRBD2 (5 bases). CDR1 SNHLY and CDR2 FYNNEI come from the germline V gene. The V gene lost 5 bases and the J gene lost 1 base, with 14 bases spanning the gap. The CDR3 covers 15 residues. DNA of the CDR3: TGTGCCAGCAGTACCGACTACCAAACCCAAGAGACCCAGTACTTC. Its protein product is CASSTDYQTQETQYF. Supplemented by reference TRBV2 and TRBJ2-5, the full variable domain reads EPEVTQTPSHQVTQMGQEVILRCVPISNHLYFYWYRQILGQKVEFLVSFYNNEISEKSEIFDDQFSVERPDGSNFTLKIRSTKLEDSAMYFCASSTDYQTQETQYFGPGTRLLVL.